Below, 5 T cell receptor beta chains from the same sample are listed, as sequenced in a study of sequential checkpoint blockade in melanoma. Sequenced by immunoSEQ multiplex PCR; TCRdb stores in-frame clones only, minus some. The data contain 30,000 to 45,000 clones, about 88% of them singletons. The treatment denotes: randomized to nivolumab then ipilimumab (arm A) or the reverse (arm B). This sample comprised CD8+ T cells sorted from blood (inferred from file names), obtained from a patient given nivolumab and ipilimumab in sequence. Receptor source: a human donor with melanoma.

This sequence joins TRBV2 and TRBJ1-5; D is possibly TRBD1 (6 bases). This CDR3 has 14 amino acids. From germline, CDR1 is SNHLY and CDR2 FYNNEI. The ends were cut back, 2 bases at V and 3 bases at J, with 8 bases in the middle. CDR3 DNA sequence: TGTGCCAGCAGTGAAACAGGGTTCAATCAGCCCCAGCATTTT. This encodes CASSETGFNQPQHF.

This sequence joins TRBV28 and TRBJ1-5, with TRBD1 as a possible D gene (5 bases). The CDR3 loop spans 14 amino acids. V was cut by 6 bases and J by 7 bases, with 16 bases left in between. Germline V CDR1 and CDR2: MDHEN, SYDVKM. The CDR3 nucleotides read TGTGCCAGCAGACCGGACATTTATCGGCAGCCCCAGCATTTT. This encodes CASRPDIYRQPQHF.

The rearrangement uses TRBV5-1 and TRBJ2-5; D gene unclear. CDR1 SGHRS and CDR2 YFSETQ come from the germline V gene. V shed 0 bases and J shed 5 bases, with 5 bases lying between them. This CDR3 is built from 12 residues. Here the CDR3 DNA reads TGCGCCAGCAGCTTGGCCGGGGAGACCCAGTACTTC. This sequence encodes CASSLAGETQYF.

V is TRBV6-5 and J is TRBJ2-2, with D possibly TRBD2 on 5 matching bases. The V end lost 2 bases, the J end lost 5 bases, and 12 bases lay between the germline ends. Germline V lookup: CDR1 MNHEY, CDR2 SVGAGI. The CDR3 is 15 residues long. CDR3: CASSYGSRGTGELFF. The CDR3 coding sequence is TGTGCCAGCAGTTACGGGAGTAGAGGGACCGGGGAGCTGTTTTTT.

V gene TRBV11-3 combines with J gene TRBJ2-7, with TRBD1 matching over 10 bases. This CDR3 is built from 14 residues. Germline CDR1 and CDR2: SGHNT and YENEEA. V dropped 5 bases and J dropped 4; count of bases not matched to a gene: 5. CDR3 residues: CASSRTGGEYEQYF. The CDR3 DNA reads TGTGCCAGCAGCCGGACAGGGGGGGAGTACGAGCAGTACTTC.